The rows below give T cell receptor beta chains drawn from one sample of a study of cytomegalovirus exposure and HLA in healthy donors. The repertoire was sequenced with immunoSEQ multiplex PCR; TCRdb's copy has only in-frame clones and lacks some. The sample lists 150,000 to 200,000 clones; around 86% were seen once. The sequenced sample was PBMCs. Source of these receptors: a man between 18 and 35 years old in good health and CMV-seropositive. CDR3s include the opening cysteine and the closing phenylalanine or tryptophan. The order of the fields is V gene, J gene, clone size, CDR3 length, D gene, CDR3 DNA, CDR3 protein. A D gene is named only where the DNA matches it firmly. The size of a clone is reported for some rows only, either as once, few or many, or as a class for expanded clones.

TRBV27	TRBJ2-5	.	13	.	TGTGCCAGCAAAAAAACAGGGACCGAGACCCAGTACTTC	CASKKTGTETQYF
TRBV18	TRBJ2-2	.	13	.	TGTGCCAGCTCACCGGCAGGGACCGGGGAGCTGTTTTTT	CASSPAGTGELFF
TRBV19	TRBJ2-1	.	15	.	TGTGCCAGTAGTATAGTGGCTTTCCAAAGCAATGAGCAGTTCTTC	CASSIVAFQSNEQFF
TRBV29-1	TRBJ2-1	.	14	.	TGCAGCGTTGAAGCCTACGACAGGATTAATGAGCAGTTCTTC	CSVEAYDRINEQFF
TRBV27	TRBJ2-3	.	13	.	TGTGCCAGCAGTTTGAGGGCGGGGGATACGCAGTATTTT	CASSLRAGDTQYF
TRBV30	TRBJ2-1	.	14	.	TGTGCCTGGAGTGTCGGTGGAGGGGCCTATGAGCAGTTCTTC	CAWSVGGGAYEQFF
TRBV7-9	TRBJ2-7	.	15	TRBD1	TGTGCCAGCAGCCCGGCACAGGGGAGCCCCTACGAGCAGTACTTC	CASSPAQGSPYEQYF
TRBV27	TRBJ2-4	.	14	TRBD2	TGTGCCAGCAGTCCTTATGGGAGGGAGGACATTCAGTACTTC	CASSPYGREDIQYF
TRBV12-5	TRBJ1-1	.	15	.	TGTGCTAGTGGTTTACCTAGACCGGGAGACACTGAAGCTTTCTTT	CASGLPRPGDTEAFF
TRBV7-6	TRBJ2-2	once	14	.	TGTGCCAGCAGCCACGCTAGGAACACCGGGGAGCTGTTTTTT	CASSHARNTGELFF
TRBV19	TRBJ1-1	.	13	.	TGTGCCAGTATCCCTTGGGGGGACACTGAAGCTTTCTTT	CASIPWGDTEAFF
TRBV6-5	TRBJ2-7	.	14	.	TGTGCCAGCAGTTACGACCGGGGAGCCTACGAGCAGTACTTC	CASSYDRGAYEQYF
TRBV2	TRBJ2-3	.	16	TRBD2	TGTGCCAGCACCTGGGAGCGGGGGGGCTCTGGAGATACGCAGTATTTT	CASTWERGGSGDTQYF
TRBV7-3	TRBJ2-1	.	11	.	TGTGCCAGCAGGTCGAGCGATGAGCAGTTCTTC	CASRSSDEQFF